This T cell receptor (beta chain) was recovered during a study of cytomegalovirus exposure and HLA in healthy donors. Study-level background: Out of 398 genotyped donors, around 80% belonged to the Caucasian-associated ancestry cluster. Points from the study as a whole: Follow-up analysis later connected one missense variant in DCLRE1C with trimming of TCR beta V- and J-genes. In terms of immune exposure information, only CMV serostatus was available. Most subjects had HLA-A and HLA-B alleles reportedly predicted accurately by TCR beta sequences.

It was with 60 Vbeta and 13 Jbeta primers that the PCR ran. Clones were read by immunoSEQ multiplex PCR, and TCRdb kept only the in-frame ones, dropping some. The sample lists 200,000 or so clones; about 77% were seen once. Germline lookup yields CDR1 LGHNA and CDR2 YNFKEQ. This CDR3 contains 20 residues. V lost 5 bases to trimming and J lost 2 bases; unmatched junction nucleotides: 24. This clone was counted once. No antigen is known for it. What was sequenced was PBMCs. This receptor was taken from a woman younger than 45 in good health and CMV-seronegative. The genes are TRBV4-2 and TRBJ2-7; 7 bases are a match to TRBD2. The CDR3: CASSLRPPPQLAFRAYEQYF. For the CDR3, the DNA is TGTGCCAGCAGCTTACGTCCGCCACCGCAACTAGCGTTTCGGGCCTACGAGCAGTACTTC.